This TCR beta chain was sequenced in a study of CXCR3-negative and CXCR3-positive naive CD8 T cells. General study points: The study found comparably high diversity in both naive subsets and much lower diversity in memory CD8+ cells. CXCR3-negative naive cells had less hydrophobic TRB CDR3s than did CXCR3-positive naive cells.

The CDR3 totals 14 residues. Germline V gene sequence: CDR1 LGHNA, CDR2 YNFKEQ. On this clonotype: What it binds is unknown.

Among CD8+ T cells, naive ones were CD45RO-CCR7+CD27+CD95-. UMI labels and 5' RACE were used to prepare the TRB cDNA libraries. TCRdb reworked the 5' RACE reads into one entry per CDR3 protein, no DNA. Reported are some 50,000 distinct CDR3 sequences; the ten largest clones contain about 1.6%. Sequencing used naive CXCR3- CD8+ T cells from blood. Specified subset: CD45RO-CCR7+CD27+CD95- naive CD8+ T cells lacking CXCR3 (TNR3-). The receptor was isolated from a human donor in good health. Some clones in this sample may be carry-over from other donors' samples. V and J are TRBV4-2 and TRBJ1-2. This CDR3 reads CASSQDQGSYGYTF.